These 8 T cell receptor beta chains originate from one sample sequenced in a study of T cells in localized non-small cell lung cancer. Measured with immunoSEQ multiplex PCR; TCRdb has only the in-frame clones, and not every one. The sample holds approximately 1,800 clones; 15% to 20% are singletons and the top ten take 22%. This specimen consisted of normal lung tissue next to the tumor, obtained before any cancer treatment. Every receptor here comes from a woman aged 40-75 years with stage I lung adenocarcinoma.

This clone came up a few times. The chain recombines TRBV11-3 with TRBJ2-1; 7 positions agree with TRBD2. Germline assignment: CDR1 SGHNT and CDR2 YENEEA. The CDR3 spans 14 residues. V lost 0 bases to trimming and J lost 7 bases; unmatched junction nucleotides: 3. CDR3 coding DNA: TGTGCCAGCAGCTTAGACGCGGGGGAGAATGAGCAGTTCTTC. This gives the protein CASSLDAGENEQFF.

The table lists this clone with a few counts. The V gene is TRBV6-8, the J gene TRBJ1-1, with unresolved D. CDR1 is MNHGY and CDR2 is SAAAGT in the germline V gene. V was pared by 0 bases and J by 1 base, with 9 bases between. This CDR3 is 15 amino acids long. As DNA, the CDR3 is TGTGCCAGCAGTTACTCGGTTAGGAGGAACACTGAAGCTTTCTTT. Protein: CASSYSVRRNTEAFF.

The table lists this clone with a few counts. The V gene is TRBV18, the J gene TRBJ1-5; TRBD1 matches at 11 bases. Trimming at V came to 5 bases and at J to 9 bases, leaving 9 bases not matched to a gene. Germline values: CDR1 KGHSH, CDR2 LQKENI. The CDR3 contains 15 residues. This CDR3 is CASSTGTGGYGPQHF. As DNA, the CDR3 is TGTGCCAGCTCAACCGGGACAGGGGGTTATGGGCCCCAGCATTTT.

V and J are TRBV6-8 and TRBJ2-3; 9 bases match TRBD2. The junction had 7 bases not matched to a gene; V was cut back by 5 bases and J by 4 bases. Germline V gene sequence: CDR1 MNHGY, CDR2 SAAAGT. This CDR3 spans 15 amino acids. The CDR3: CASSRLAGIPDTQYF. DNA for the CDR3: TGTGCCAGCAGTAGGCTAGCGGGAATCCCAGATACGCAGTATTTT.

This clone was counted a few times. The CDR3 loop reads CASSTASAGELFF. The CDR3 DNA reads TGTGCCAGCAGCACCGCTAGCGCCGGGGAGCTGTTTTTT. V and J are TRBV7-1 and TRBJ2-2; weak D call: TRBD2 (6 bases). TRBV7-1 is sorted into the ORF group, with uncertain function. The CDR3 is 13 residues long. V gave up 5 bases and J gave up 6 bases, with 10 bases separating them.

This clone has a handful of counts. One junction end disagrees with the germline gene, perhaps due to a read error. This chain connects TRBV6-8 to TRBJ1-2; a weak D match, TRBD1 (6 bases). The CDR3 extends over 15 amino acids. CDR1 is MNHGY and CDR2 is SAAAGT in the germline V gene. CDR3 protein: CAISAEGGFNYGYTF. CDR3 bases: TGTGCCATCAGTGCCGAGGGGGGGTTTAACTATGGCTACACCTTC.

CDR3 amino acids: CASSEIPAAMNTEAFF. Here the CDR3 DNA reads TGCGCCAGCAGTGAGATCCCAGCAGCAATGAACACTGAAGCTTTCTTT. The chain carries TRBV10-2 and TRBJ1-1; no firm D call. The V and J ends lost 2 bases and 0 bases respectively, with 13 bases between them. The CDR3 has 16 residues. Germline lookup yields CDR1 WSHSY and CDR2 SAAADI.

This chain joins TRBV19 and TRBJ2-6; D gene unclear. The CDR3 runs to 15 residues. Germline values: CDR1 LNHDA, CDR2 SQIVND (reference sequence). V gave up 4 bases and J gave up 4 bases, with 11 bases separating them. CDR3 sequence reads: CASSTPRSGANVLTF. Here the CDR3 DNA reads TGTGCCAGTAGTACCCCGAGGTCCGGGGCCAACGTCCTGACTTTC.